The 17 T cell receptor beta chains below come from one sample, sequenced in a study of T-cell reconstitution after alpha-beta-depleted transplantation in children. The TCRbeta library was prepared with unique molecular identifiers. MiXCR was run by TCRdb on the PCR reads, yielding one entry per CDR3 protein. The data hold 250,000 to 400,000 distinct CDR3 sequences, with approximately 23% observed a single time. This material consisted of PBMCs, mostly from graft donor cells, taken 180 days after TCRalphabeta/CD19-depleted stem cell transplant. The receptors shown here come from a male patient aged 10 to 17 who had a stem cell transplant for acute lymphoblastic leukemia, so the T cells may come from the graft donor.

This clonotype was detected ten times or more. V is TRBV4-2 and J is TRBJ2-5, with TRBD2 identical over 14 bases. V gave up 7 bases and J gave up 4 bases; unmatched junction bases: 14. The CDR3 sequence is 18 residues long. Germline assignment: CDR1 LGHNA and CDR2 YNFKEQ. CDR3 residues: CASTDGGLAGGGGETQYF. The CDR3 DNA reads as TGTGCCAGCACCGACGGAGGACTAGCGGGAGGCGGAGGAGAGACCCAGTACTTC.

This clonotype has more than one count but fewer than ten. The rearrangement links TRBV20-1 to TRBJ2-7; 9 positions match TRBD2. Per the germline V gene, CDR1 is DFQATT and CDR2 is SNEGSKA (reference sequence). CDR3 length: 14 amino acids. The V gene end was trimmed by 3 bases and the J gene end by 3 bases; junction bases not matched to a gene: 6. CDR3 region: CSASRGRGIYEQYF. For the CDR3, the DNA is TGCAGTGCTAGTCGCGGGAGGGGGATCTACGAGCAGTACTTC.

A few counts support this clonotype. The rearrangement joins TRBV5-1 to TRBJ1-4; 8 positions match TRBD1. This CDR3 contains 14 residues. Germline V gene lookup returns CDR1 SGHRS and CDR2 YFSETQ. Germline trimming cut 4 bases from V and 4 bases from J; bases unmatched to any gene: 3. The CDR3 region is CASSPTGGNEKLFF. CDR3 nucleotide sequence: TGCGCCAGCAGCCCTACAGGGGGTAATGAAAAACTGTTTTTT.

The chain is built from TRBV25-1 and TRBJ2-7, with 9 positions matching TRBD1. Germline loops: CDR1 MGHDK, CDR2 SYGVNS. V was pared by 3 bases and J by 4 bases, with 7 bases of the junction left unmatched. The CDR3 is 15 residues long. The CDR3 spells CASSEAGTGLYEQYF. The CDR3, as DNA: TGTGCCAGCAGTGAGGCCGGGACAGGGCTTTACGAGCAGTACTTC.

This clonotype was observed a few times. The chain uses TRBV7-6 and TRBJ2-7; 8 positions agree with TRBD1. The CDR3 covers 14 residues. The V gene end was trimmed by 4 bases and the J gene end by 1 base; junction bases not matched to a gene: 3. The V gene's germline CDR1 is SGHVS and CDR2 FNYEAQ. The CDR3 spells CASSSNRGSYEQYF. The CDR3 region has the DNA TGTGCCAGCAGCTCGAACAGGGGGTCCTACGAGCAGTACTTC. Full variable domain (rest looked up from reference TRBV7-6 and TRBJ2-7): GAGVSQSPRYKVTKRGQDVALRCDPISGHVSLYWYRQALGQGPEFLTYFNYEAQQDKSGLPNDRFSAERPEGSISTLTIQRTEQRDSAMYRCASSSNRGSYEQYFGPGTRLTVT.

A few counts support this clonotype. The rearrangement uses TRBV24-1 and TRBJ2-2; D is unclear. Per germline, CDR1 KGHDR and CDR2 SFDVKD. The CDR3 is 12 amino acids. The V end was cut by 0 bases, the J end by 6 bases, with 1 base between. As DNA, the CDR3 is TGTGCCACCAGTGATTTGTCCGGGGAGCTGTTTTTT. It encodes CATSDLSGELFF.

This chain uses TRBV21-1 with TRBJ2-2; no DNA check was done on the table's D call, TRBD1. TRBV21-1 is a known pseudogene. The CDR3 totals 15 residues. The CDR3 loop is CASSKEVPGTGELFF. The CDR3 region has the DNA TGTGCCAGCAGCAAAGAGGTACCGGGCACCGGGGAGCTGTTTTTT.

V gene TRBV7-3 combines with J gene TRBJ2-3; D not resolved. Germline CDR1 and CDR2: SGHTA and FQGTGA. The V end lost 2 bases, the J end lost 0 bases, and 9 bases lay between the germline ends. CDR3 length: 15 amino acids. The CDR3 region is CASSLLSASTDTQYF. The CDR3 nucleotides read TGTGCCAGCAGCTTACTGTCGGCGAGCACAGATACGCAGTATTTT.

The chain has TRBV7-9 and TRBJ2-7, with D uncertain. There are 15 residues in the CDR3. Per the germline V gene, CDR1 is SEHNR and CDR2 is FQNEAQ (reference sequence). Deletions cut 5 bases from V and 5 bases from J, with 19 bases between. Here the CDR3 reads CASSLRFGGTHEQYF. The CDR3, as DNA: TGTGCCAGCAGCCTCCGATTTGGTGGTACCCACGAGCAGTACTTC.

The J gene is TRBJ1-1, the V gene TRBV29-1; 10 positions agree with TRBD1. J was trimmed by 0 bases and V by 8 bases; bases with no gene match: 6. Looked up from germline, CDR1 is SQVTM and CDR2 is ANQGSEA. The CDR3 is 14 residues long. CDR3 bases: TGCAGCATTTGGGACAGGGGTCTGAACACTGAAGCTTTCTTT. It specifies CSIWDRGLNTEAFF. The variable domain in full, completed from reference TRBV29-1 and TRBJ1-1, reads SAVISQKPSRDICQRGTSLTIQCQVDSQVTMMFWYRQQPGQSLTLIATANQGSEATYESGFVIDKFPISRPNLTFSTLTVSNMSPEDSSIYLCSIWDRGLNTEAFFGQGTRLTVV.

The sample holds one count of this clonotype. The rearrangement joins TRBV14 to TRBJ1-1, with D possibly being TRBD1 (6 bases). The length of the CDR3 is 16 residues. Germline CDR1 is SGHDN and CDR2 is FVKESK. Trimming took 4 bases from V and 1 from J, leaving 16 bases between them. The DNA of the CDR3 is TGTGCCAGCAGCCCGTCTGCATGGGGGCCGAACACTGAAGCTTTCTTT. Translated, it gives CASSPSAWGPNTEAFF. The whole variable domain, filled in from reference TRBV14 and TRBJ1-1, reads EAGVTQFPSHSVIEKGQTVTLRCDPISGHDNLYWYRRVMGKEIKFLLHFVKESKQDESGMPNNRFLAERTGGTYSTLKVQPAELEDSGVYFCASSPSAWGPNTEAFFGQGTRLTVV.

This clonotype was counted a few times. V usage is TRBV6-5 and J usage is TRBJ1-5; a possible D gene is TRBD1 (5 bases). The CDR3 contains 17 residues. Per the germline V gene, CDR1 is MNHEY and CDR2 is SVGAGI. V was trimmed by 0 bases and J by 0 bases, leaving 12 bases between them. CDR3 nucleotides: TGTGCCAGCAGTTACTCGGGACCAGACAGTAGCAATCAGCCCCAGCATTTT. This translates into CASSYSGPDSSNQPQHF.

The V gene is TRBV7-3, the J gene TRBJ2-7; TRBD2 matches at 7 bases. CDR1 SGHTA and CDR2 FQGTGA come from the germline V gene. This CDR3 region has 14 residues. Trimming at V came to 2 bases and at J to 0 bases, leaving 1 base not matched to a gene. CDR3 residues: CASSLGTNSYEQYF. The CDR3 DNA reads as TGTGCCAGCAGCTTAGGGACTAACTCCTACGAGCAGTACTTC.

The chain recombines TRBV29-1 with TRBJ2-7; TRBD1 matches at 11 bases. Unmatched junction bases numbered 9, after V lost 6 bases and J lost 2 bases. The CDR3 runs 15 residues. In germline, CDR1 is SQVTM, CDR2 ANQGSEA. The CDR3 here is CSVSWWGQGAYEQYF. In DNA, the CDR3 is TGCAGCGTCAGTTGGTGGGGACAGGGGGCCTACGAGCAGTACTTC.

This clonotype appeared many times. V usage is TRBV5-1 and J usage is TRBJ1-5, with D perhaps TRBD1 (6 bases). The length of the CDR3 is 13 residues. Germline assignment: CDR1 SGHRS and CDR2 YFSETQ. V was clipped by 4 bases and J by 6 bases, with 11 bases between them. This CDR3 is CASSPQGGQPQHF. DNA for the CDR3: TGCGCCAGCAGCCCACAGGGAGGTCAGCCCCAGCATTTT.

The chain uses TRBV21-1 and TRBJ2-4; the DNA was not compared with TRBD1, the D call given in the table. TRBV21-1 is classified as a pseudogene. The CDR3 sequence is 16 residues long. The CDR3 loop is CASKETGALAKNIQYF. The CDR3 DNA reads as TGTGCCAGCAAGGAGACAGGGGCCTTGGCCAAAAACATTCAGTACTTC.

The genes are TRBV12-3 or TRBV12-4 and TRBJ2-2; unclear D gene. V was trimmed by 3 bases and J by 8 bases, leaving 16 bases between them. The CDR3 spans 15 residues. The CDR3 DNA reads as TGTGCCAGCAGTTTCGAGGCTCGAGGCCTGGGGGAGCTGTTTTTT. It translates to CASSFEARGLGELFF.